This T cell receptor beta chain derives from a study of blood T cells in healthy people across ages. V was shortened by 2 bases and J by 6 bases, with 21 bases between the two germline ends. This CDR3 is 17 amino acids long. In germline, CDR1 is MNHEY, CDR2 SVGEGT. This clonotype was seen more than once but under ten times. As yet, its antigen is unknown. This may arise from a read error, as a much more abundant clone is one base away. Caucasian individuals from Russia who were healthy and aged 6 to 90 acted as donors. Study-level results: Naive T cell percentage showed a strong correlation with TCR beta diversity.

Sample-barcoded 5' priming and a J-beta primer mix drove a second PCR of about 7 to 12 cycles. One entry per CDR3 protein results from TCRdb running MiXCR on the 5' RACE reads. The top ten hold 17% of the sample, which has hundreds of thousands of distinct CDR3 sequences, under 35% seen once. This receptor was taken from a woman older than 75 in good health. Sequenced material: blood. The V gene is TRBV6-2 or TRBV6-3, the J gene TRBJ2-3; D is perhaps TRBD2 (5 bases). CDR3 nucleotides: TGTGCCAGCAGTTACGGAGGACTCGGACCATTGTGGGATACGCAGTATTTT. It translates to CASSYGGLGPLWDTQYF.